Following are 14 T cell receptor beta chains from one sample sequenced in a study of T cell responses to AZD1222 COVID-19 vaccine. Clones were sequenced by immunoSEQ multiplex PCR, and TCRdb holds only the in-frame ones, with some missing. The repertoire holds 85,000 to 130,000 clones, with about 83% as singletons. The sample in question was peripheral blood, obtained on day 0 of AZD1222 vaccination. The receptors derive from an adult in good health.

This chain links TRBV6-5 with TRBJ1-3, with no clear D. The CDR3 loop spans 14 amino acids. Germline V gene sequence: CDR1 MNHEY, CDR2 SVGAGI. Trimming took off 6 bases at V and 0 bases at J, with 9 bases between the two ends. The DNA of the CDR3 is TGTGCCAGCAGGCCCCAGCGCTCTGGAAACACCATATATTTT. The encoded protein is CASRPQRSGNTIYF.

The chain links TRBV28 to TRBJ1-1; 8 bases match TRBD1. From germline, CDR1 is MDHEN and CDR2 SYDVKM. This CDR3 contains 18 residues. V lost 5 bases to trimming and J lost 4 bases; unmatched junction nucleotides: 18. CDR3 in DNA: TGTGCCAGCAGTAGGACAGGGAAGGTCGTGGGGATTAGCACTGAAGCTTTCTTT. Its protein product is CASSRTGKVVGISTEAFF.

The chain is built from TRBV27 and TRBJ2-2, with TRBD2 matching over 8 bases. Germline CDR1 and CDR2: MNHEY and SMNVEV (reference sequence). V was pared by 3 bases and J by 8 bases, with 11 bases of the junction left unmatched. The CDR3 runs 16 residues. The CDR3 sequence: CASSLWGTRRPGELFF. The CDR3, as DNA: TGTGCCAGCAGTTTGTGGGGGACTAGAAGGCCTGGGGAGCTGTTTTTT.

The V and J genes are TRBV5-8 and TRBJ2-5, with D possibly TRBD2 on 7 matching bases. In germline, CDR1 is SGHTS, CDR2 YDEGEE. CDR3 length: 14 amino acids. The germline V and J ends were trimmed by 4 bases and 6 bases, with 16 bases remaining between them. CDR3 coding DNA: TGTGCCAGCAGCCCTCGCGGGGGCGCAAAGACCCAGTACTTC. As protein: CASSPRGGAKTQYF.

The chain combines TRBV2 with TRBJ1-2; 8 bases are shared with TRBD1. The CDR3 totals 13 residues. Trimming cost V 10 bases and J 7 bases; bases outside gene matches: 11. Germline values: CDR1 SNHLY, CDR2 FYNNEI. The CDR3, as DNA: TGTGCCACCCTGGCAGGGGGCGCTGGTGGCTACACCTTC. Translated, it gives CATLAGGAGGYTF.

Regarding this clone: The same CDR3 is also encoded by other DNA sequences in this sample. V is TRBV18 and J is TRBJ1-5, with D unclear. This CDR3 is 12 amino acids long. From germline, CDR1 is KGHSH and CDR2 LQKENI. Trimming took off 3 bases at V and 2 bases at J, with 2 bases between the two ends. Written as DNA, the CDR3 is TGTGCCAGCTCACCGGGCAATCAGCCCCAGCATTTT. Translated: CASSPGNQPQHF.

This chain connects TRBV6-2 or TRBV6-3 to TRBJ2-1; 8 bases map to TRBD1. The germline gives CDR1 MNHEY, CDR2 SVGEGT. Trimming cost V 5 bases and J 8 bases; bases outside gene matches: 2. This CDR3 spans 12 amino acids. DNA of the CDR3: TGTGCCAGCAGTACAGGGGGACATGAGCAGTTCTTC. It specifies CASSTGGHEQFF.

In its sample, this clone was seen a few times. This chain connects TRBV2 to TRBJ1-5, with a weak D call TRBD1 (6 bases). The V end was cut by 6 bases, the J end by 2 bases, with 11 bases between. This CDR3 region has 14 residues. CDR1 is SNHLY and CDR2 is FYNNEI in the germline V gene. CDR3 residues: CASSQEGGNQPQHF. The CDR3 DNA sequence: TGTGCCAGCAGCCAAGAGGGGGGCAATCAGCCCCAGCATTTT.

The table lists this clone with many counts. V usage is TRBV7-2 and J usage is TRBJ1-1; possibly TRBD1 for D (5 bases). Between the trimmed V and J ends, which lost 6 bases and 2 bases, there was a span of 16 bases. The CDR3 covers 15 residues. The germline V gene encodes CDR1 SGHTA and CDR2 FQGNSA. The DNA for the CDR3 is TGTGCCAGCAGTTACGGGGGACCGGGAAACACTGAAGCTTTCTTT. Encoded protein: CASSYGGPGNTEAFF.

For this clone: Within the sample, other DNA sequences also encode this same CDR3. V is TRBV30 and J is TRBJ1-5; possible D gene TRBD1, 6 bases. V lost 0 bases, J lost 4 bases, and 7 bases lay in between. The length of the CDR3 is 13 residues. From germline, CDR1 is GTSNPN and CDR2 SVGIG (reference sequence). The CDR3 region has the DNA TGTGCCTGGAGTGTGCAGGGGAATCAGCCCCAGCATTTT. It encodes CAWSVQGNQPQHF. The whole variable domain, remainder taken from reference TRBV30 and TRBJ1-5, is SQTIHQWPATLVQPVGSPLSLECTVEGTSNPNLYWYRQAAGRGLQLLFYSVGIGQISSEVPQNLSASRPQDRQFILSSKKLLLSDSGFYLCAWSVQGNQPQHFGDGTRLSIL.

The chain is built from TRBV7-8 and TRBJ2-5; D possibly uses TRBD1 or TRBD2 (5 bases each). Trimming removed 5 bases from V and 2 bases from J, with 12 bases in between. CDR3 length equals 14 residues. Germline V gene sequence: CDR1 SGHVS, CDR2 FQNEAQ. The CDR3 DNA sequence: TGTGCCAGCAGCCTCGGGACGGTACAAGAGACCCAGTACTTC. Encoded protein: CASSLGTVQETQYF.

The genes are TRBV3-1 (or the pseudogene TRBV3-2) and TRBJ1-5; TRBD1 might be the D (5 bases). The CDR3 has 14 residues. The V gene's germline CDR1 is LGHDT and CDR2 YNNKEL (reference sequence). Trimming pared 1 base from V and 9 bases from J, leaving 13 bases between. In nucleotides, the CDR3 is TGTGCCAGCAGCCAAGGGCAGGGCGGATTGCCCCAGCATTTT. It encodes CASSQGQGGLPQHF.

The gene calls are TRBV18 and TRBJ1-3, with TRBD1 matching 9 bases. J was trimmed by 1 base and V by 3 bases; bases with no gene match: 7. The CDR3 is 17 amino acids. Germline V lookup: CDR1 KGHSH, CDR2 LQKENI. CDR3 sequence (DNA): TGTGCCAGCTCACCCATGGGACAGGGCGCTTCTGGAAACACCATATATTTT. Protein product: CASSPMGQGASGNTIYF.

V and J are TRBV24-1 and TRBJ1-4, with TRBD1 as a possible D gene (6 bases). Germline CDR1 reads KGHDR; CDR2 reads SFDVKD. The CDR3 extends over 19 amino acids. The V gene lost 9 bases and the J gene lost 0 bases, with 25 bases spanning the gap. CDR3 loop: CATPSDGNREGATNEKLFF. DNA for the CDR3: TGTGCCACCCCCTCTGACGGTAACAGGGAGGGCGCAACTAATGAAAAACTGTTTTTT.